The entry below gives a single T cell receptor beta chain sequence along with its context. Authors' methods: Quantification of nucleated cells was approximated via reference gene primer amplification. Sequencing was performed with immunoSEQ multiplex PCR; in TCRdb, only in-frame clones are kept and a portion is missing. Clone size and V and J calls were adopted from that table, with D and trimming inferred from the DNA. Of 150,000 to 200,000 clones listed, roughly 87% are singletons. This sample was included in a study of blood T cell repertoires in COVID-19. Whole-study context: There were acute and convalescent COVID-19 samples, and they came from the United States, Italy and Spain. From T cells, B-cell-depleted T cells, or PBMCs came the material, which was cDNA or gDNA.

CDR1 is SGHDT and CDR2 is YYEEEE in the germline V gene. The germline V and J ends were trimmed by 0 bases and 3 bases, with 13 bases remaining between them. This CDR3 is 16 amino acids long. The chain combines TRBV5-6 with TRBJ2-1, with a possible D match to TRBD2 (5 bases). This TCR was sampled from a man in his late teens or twenties who had recovered from COVID-19. The sample comprised peripheral blood. The CDR3 DNA reads as TGTGCCAGCAGCTTGGGCCTAAGAGGGTTCTACAATGAGCAGTTCTTC. Translating it yields CASSLGLRGFYNEQFF.